This T cell receptor (beta chain) emerged from a study of blood T cell repertoires in COVID-19 (dated by TCRdb to the early 2020s). About the study as a whole: The collaborator samples originated in the United States, Italy and Spain and spanned the acute and convalescent phases of COVID-19. The prospective study material was composed of cDNA or gDNA derived from T cells, B-cell-depleted T cells, or PBMCs. The dataset comprised deeply sampled blood TCRbeta repertoires from subjects exposed to, actively infected with, or recovered from COVID-19. A freely available public database, intended as a resource for researchers studying the immune response to SARS-CoV-2, is where the repertoires were released. Samples were obtained from the ongoing ImmuneRACE study (first 160 participants) and from about 1,300 subjects provided by 6 global collaborators. Nearly every sample came with metadata listing a de-identified subject ID, COVID-19 status, age in years and sex. Where available, HLA class I and class II types were obtained from metadata supplied by the sample provider rather than from assay-based typing.

Paper-wide results and their limitations: Clinical and demographic metadata were provided uncurated, with the amount varying by source and participant.

The immunoSEQ Assay, a bias-controlled multiplex PCR, was used to amplify TCRbeta CDR3 regions from genomic DNA. The study's own analysis went as follows. The number of nucleated cells in each sample was estimated by amplification of reference gene primers within the assay. Sequence reads were collapsed and filtered to measure the absolute abundance of every unique TCRbeta CDR3 rearrangement. For each sample, productive Simpson clonality was calculated as the square root of Simpson's diversity index across productive rearrangements. TCRdb limited this immuneACCESS table to in-frame rearrangements with V and J called. A share of clones is missing; checked studies link under half to unresolved V genes, and the rest is unexplained. The DNA was the basis for D and trimming; V, J and clone size are from that table. For this sample the table gives a few hundred thousand clones, of which more than 65% were detected only once. The ten largest clones represent 2% to 2.5% of the sample.

Trimming takes 4 bases from V and 3 bases from J, and the germline ends sit 13 bases apart. The CDR3 runs 14 amino acids, cysteine and phenylalanine included. Kept here is only the CDR3 DNA, which spans 42 bases and is read in frame from base 1. According to the germline V gene (reference sequence), CDR1 reads GTSNPN and CDR2 reads SVGIG. About this clone itself: Its recognized antigen is unknown. Base qualities were left out, and no much larger clone turns up one base away.

The collaborating institutions used their own protocols to collect whole blood in K2EDTA tubes. For TCRbeta analysis, collaborators shipped samples as frozen whole blood, isolated PBMCs, or DNA extracted from either of those sample types. The chain is assembled from TRBV30 and TRBJ1-5; TRBD1 might be the D gene, on 5 matching bases. Sequenced sample: peripheral blood. The sequence came from a woman aged 55-69 years with acute or convalescent COVID-19. The CDR3 region has the sequence CAWNSRASNQPQHF. The DNA reads as follows: TGTGCCTGGAACTCCAGGGCATCCAATCAGCCCCAGCATTTT.